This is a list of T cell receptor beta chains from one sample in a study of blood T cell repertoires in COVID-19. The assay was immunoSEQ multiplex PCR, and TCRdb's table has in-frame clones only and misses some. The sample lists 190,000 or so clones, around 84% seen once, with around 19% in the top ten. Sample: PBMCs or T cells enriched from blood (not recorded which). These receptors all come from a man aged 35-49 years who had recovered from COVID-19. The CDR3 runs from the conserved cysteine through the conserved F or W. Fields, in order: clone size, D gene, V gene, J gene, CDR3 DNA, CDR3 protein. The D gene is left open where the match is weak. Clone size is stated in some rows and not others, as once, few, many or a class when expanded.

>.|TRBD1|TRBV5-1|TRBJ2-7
TGCGCCAGCAACCCGGGACAGGGGTACTCCTACGAGCAGTACTTC
CASNPGQGYSYEQYF
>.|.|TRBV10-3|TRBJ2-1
TGTGCCATCAACCCCGGACACGCAGCCCTCAATGAGCAGTTCTTC
CAINPGHAALNEQFF
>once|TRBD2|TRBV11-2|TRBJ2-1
TGTGCCAGCAGCTCCAACCCCCAAACTAGCGGGAGGTACAATGAGCAGTTCTTC
CASSSNPQTSGRYNEQFF
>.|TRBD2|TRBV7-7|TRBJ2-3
TGTGCTAGCAGCCAACTAGCGGGGACTAGCACAGATACGCAGTATTTT
CASSQLAGTSTDTQYF
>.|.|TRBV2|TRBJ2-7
TGTGCCAGCAGTGGGCAGTCTGGCTACGAGCAGTACTTC
CASSGQSGYEQYF
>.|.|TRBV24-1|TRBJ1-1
TGTGCCACCAGGGCCGGGACAACTGACACTGAAGCTTTCTTT
CATRAGTTDTEAFF
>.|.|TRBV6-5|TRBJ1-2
TGTGCCAGCAGTTACTCTGAGGGCAGCTCGTATGGCTACACCTTC
CASSYSEGSSYGYTF
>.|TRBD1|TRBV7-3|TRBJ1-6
TGTGCCAGCAGCTTATCAGGGGGTAATTCACCCCTCCACTTT
CASSLSGGNSPLHF
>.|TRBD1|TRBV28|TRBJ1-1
TGTGCCAGCAGTTTCCACGGACAGGGGGAAGCTTTCTTT
CASSFHGQGEAFF
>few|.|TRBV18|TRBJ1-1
TGTGCCAGCTCACCACTCCGACAGGTGAACACTGAAGCTTTCTTT
CASSPLRQVNTEAFF
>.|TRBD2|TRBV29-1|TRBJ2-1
TGCAGCGTTGAAGATCGGGGGGACTCCAGCCGTGAGCAGTTCTTC
CSVEDRGDSSREQFF